Listed below are T cell receptor beta chains from one sample, sequenced in a study of cytomegalovirus exposure and HLA in healthy donors. Libraries were prepared by immunoSEQ multiplex PCR; TCRdb keeps only in-frame clonotypes and omits some of them. The table lists 95,000 to 150,000 clones, over 60% of them singletons. The sequenced sample consisted of PBMCs. The source of these receptors is a man younger than 35 in good health and CMV-seronegative. Each CDR3 is given with its conserved first and last residue. D genes are given only for firm matches. The size field is filled for only some rows; it gives once, few, many or a size class.

v_gene: TRBV4-2
d_gene: NA
j_gene: TRBJ2-7
abundance: NA
CDR3nt: TGTGCCAGCATGGGGGCGTACGAGCAGTACTTC
CDR3aa: CASMGAYEQYF

v_gene: TRBV11-2
d_gene: NA
j_gene: TRBJ2-7
abundance: NA
CDR3nt: TGTGCCAGCAGCTTAGGGCGGGAGCAGTACTTC
CDR3aa: CASSLGREQYF

v_gene: TRBV5-4
d_gene: TRBD1
j_gene: TRBJ2-7
abundance: NA
CDR3nt: TGTGCCAGCAGCCCGGGACAGGGTTCCTACGAGCAGTACTTC
CDR3aa: CASSPGQGSYEQYF

v_gene: TRBV7-9
d_gene: TRBD1
j_gene: TRBJ2-5
abundance: NA
CDR3nt: TGTTCCAGCAGCTTAGATGGGACAGGGGGGGAGACCCAGTACTTC
CDR3aa: CSSSLDGTGGETQYF

v_gene: TRBV10-2
d_gene: TRBD1
j_gene: TRBJ1-2
abundance: few
CDR3nt: TGCGCCAGCAGTATGGACAGGGGGCGCGGCTACCCCTTC
CDR3aa: CASSMDRGRGYPF

v_gene: TRBV30
d_gene: TRBD1
j_gene: TRBJ1-5
abundance: NA
CDR3nt: TGTGCCTGGAGTCACCCCGGACAGGGGGTAAAGCCCCAGCATTTT
CDR3aa: CAWSHPGQGVKPQHF

v_gene: TRBV5-6
d_gene: NA
j_gene: TRBJ2-7
abundance: NA
CDR3nt: TGTGCCAGCAGCTTGAGCTCCGAGCAGTACTTC
CDR3aa: CASSLSSEQYF

v_gene: TRBV7-2
d_gene: TRBD1
j_gene: TRBJ1-1
abundance: NA
CDR3nt: TGTGCCAGCAGCTTAGCCGGACAGGGGAACACTGAAGCTTTCTTT
CDR3aa: CASSLAGQGNTEAFF

v_gene: TRBV5-6
d_gene: NA
j_gene: TRBJ1-3
abundance: NA
CDR3nt: TGTGCCAGCAGCCTAAAGGGGTACACTACTGGAAACACCATATATTTT
CDR3aa: CASSLKGYTTGNTIYF

v_gene: TRBV19
d_gene: TRBD1
j_gene: TRBJ2-7
abundance: NA
CDR3nt: TGTGCCTGTGCCCGGGACAGGTACTACGAGCAGTACTTC
CDR3aa: CACARDRYYEQYF

v_gene: TRBV29-1
d_gene: TRBD2
j_gene: TRBJ2-7
abundance: NA
CDR3nt: TGCAGCGTTGAAACGGGAGGGCCCCACGAGCAGTACTTC
CDR3aa: CSVETGGPHEQYF

v_gene: TRBV7-3
d_gene: TRBD1
j_gene: TRBJ2-1
abundance: NA
CDR3nt: TGTGCCAGCAGCCTTGACAGGGCGGGCTACAATGAGCAGTTCTTC
CDR3aa: CASSLDRAGYNEQFF

v_gene: TRBV7-2
d_gene: NA
j_gene: TRBJ2-5
abundance: NA
CDR3nt: TGTGCCAGCAGCTTACGTGCAAGCTCAGAGACCCAGTACTTC
CDR3aa: CASSLRASSETQYF

v_gene: TRBV28
d_gene: TRBD1
j_gene: TRBJ2-1
abundance: NA
CDR3nt: TGTGCCAGCCCACCGAGTGTACAGGGGGCTGTCGATGAGCAGTTCTTC
CDR3aa: CASPPSVQGAVDEQFF

v_gene: TRBV28
d_gene: TRBD1
j_gene: TRBJ1-2
abundance: once
CDR3nt: TGTGCCAGCAGTACCCCGGGACAGGGGATCGGTGGCTACACCTTC
CDR3aa: CASSTPGQGIGGYTF

v_gene: TRBV9
d_gene: TRBD2
j_gene: TRBJ2-1
abundance: few
CDR3nt: TGTGCCAGCAACCTTCGGGGTAGCGGGGGCAATGAGCAGTTCTTC
CDR3aa: CASNLRGSGGNEQFF

v_gene: TRBV6-5
d_gene: NA
j_gene: TRBJ2-1
abundance: once
CDR3nt: TGTGCCAGCAAAGTACGGCGGGAATCCTACAATGAGCAGTTCTTC
CDR3aa: CASKVRRESYNEQFF

v_gene: TRBV7-6
d_gene: TRBD2
j_gene: TRBJ2-3
abundance: NA
CDR3nt: TGTGCCAGCAGCTTAGTCGGGAGGGGAATTAGGGCTGGCACTAGCACAGATACGCAGTATTTT
CDR3aa: CASSLVGRGIRAGTSTDTQYF

v_gene: TRBV28
d_gene: TRBD1
j_gene: TRBJ2-5
abundance: NA
CDR3nt: TGTGCCGTCTACAGGGGCCTCGGAGAGACCCAGTACTTC
CDR3aa: CAVYRGLGETQYF

v_gene: TRBV6-5
d_gene: TRBD1
j_gene: TRBJ2-7
abundance: NA
CDR3nt: TGTGCCAGCAGAAGACGACAGGGCTACGAGCAGTACTTC
CDR3aa: CASRRRQGYEQYF